Sequencing of this TCR beta chain was carried out in a study of T-cell reconstitution after alpha-beta-depleted transplantation in children. In its sample, this clonotype was seen a few times. This CDR3 contains 12 residues. Between the trimmed V and J ends, which lost 4 bases and 7 bases, there was a span of 10 bases. Germline assignment: CDR1 MNHEY and CDR2 SMNVEV (reference sequence). A TCRbeta library incorporating unique molecular identifiers was prepared. TCRdb ran MiXCR on the PCR reads and lists one entry per CDR3 protein. The sample has 490,000 or so distinct CDR3 sequences; 12% are singletons.

The material was PBMCs from the stem cell graft donor, obtained from the stem cell graft. The clonotype originates from a human donor who donated a stem cell graft to a child with combined immunodeficiency. The V call is TRBV27, the J call TRBJ2-5, with D hard to call. The CDR3 DNA sequence: TGTGCCAGCAGTTCCCCCTCCGGGACCCAGTACTTC. Amino acid sequence: CASSSPSGTQYF.